Reported below is one TCR beta chain. The data belong to a study of T cells in Graves' hyperthyroidism and ophthalmopathy. Using RNA transcripts as the source, TCR beta CDR3 regions were amplified. The HTBI primer set was used in a first-round RT-PCR of the TCR CDR3. MiXCR was run by TCRdb on the multiplex PCR reads, yielding one entry per CDR3 protein. In the table there are 450,000 to 700,000 distinct CDR3 sequences, 40% to 55% of which are singletons. Looked up from germline, CDR1 is LNHDA and CDR2 is SQIVND (reference sequence). Trimming took off 6 bases at V and 4 bases at J, with 22 bases between the two ends. This CDR3 region has 16 residues.

The sequence was obtained from an adult woman with Graves' disease, either hyperthyroidism or ophthalmopathy (not recorded which). The specimen was peripheral blood or thyroid tissue (not recorded which). The V gene is TRBV19, the J gene TRBJ2-7; D could derive from TRBD1 or TRBD2 (6 bases each). CDR3 sequence reads: CASSLYRRGTQYEQYF. The CDR3 DNA follows: TGTGCCAGTAGCCTATACCGGAGGGGGACACAATACGAGCAGTACTTC.